The sequence of this T cell receptor (beta chain) was determined in a study of cytomegalovirus exposure and HLA in healthy donors (dated by TCRdb to 2015 to 2018). For the wider study: An earlier analysis of several hundred of the donors reported under 300 Gb of sequence data and 90 million to 120 million unique TCR beta sequences obtained from about 179 million T cells. About 310 gigabases of sequencing data and approximately 84 million unique TCR sequences were included in an early release covering several hundred HLA-typed donors. Of the roughly 400 genotyped donors, 75% to 85% were placed in the genetic ancestry cluster associated with self-reported Caucasian donors. The study was designed to test whether signatures of past pathogen exposure could be identified by cataloging public T cell receptors. The T cell repertoires of 666 subjects were profiled by immunosequencing and related to cytomegalovirus serostatus. A separate validation cohort of approximately 120 different subjects was used in addition to the 666-subject first cohort. To predict cytomegalovirus infection status, the study combined high-throughput TCR immunosequencing, statistical association of individual TCRs with disease status, and machine learning. To study patterns of TCR occurrence, a later analysis re-analyzed previously published TCR beta repertoires from 600 to 750 donors and added high-resolution HLA genotyping. In the later analysis, no new phenotypic data were used to find candidate immune exposures; instead, reliance was placed on TCR beta sequences and their occurrence across donors. To decide whether each TCR beta V gene segment behaved as functional or pseudogenic, an earlier analysis of several hundred of the donors relied on high-throughput TCR beta sequencing. Donor age, sex, ethnicity and CMV serostatus were compiled alongside the repertoire data. Genome-wide SNP genotypes for about three fifths of the 666 donors were used in a later genetic analysis, which treated that subset as a discovery cohort. Every discovery cohort repertoire had been produced on one sequencing platform. Both class I and class II loci were covered by HLA typing, at four-digit resolution. Typing coverage differed by locus: A, B, C, DRB1 and DQB1 were typed in roughly 620-640 donors, DQA1 in approximately 520, DPA1 in 600 to 610, and DPB1 in 472. Because of strong linkage in the cohort, roughly five DR-DQ haplotypes were treated as single units for association and clustering. Among a few hundred genotyped donors of the cohort, an average of approximately 230,000 unique TCR beta nucleotide sequences were sequenced per donor, around 18% of them non-productive. The paper's findings and limits, for the study overall: A later genetic analysis associated a missense DCLRE1C variant with V-gene and J-gene trimming of TCR beta chains, and an independent cohort replicated the association. The cohort was sequenced for TCR beta chains only, and without alpha or paired-chain data the features that could be detected were limited. A cluster of highly shared sequence variants was judged likely to be a technical artifact of the sequencing pipeline. In a later analysis, HLA-associated TCR beta chains showed more clonal expansion and lower generation probabilities than non-associated chains that were equally common. Most CMV-associated TCR beta chains appeared to be HLA-restricted in a later analysis, and the HLA associations seemed to be driven largely by CMV exposure. CMV serostatus was the only immune exposure information available for the cohort. The authors suggested that the approach could potentially be extended to other disease states and immunological phenotypes. When HLA alleles, especially DR and DQ, strongly co-occurred, attributing TCR associations to individual alleles was difficult. A further reported finding was that TCR beta sequences accurately predicted the HLA-A and HLA-B alleles for most subjects in the first cohort. HLA typing was unavailable for some donors at each locus, so association tests used only the typed subset. At a false discovery rate of 0.05, a later analysis linked approximately 18,000 TCR beta sequences to specific HLA alleles. Because counts were too low, seventeen rarely observed V segments, including chromosome 9 orphons, were excluded from the earlier analysis of roughly 580 of the donors. Presence/absence analyses assumed roughly uniform sequencing depth across donors, an assumption that may not hold. In vitro tests confirmed that a few of the cytomegalovirus-associated TCR beta chains recognize cytomegalovirus antigens. The study listed 150 to 200 TCR beta chains as associated with cytomegalovirus. In a later analysis, TCR association rates were found to vary across HLA loci, with the most associated TCRs seen for DRB1 alleles and the fewest for HLA-C alleles. The classifier was reported to diagnose cytomegalovirus status with high specificity and sensitivity in both the original and validation cohorts. Across donors, most TCR sequences were observed very rarely, whereas some public TCRs were present in many individuals. According to a later analysis, parvovirus B19, influenza, CMV and Epstein-Barr virus appeared linked to several top co-occurrence clusters. Linkage disequilibrium might explain the correlated functional status among segregating V segments, but an unknown experimental factor could not be ruled out. In an earlier analysis of more than 500 of the donors, most TCR beta V segments appeared in productive rearrangements about 87% or about 30% of the time, broadly matching IMGT annotations. In a later genetic analysis, fewer N-insertions in productive TCRs were reported among donors in an Asian-associated ancestry cluster than the roughly 670-donor mean.

The cohort consisted of hundreds of healthy bone marrow donors. Cohort members were all nominally healthy when sampled, although unrecorded immune exposures were likely present. The donor tested CMV seronegative, placing the donor among the roughly 340 seronegative members of the cohort. A peripheral blood sample was provided by each donor, and peripheral blood mononuclear cells were used for TCR beta sequencing. The Qiagen DNeasy Blood Extraction Kit was used to extract genomic DNA from the blood cell samples. Of note for this clone: The antigen this receptor binds is unknown. Base qualities are not recorded, but no much larger clone differs from it by a single base.

Library method: the immunoSEQ multiplex PCR assay. The multiplex PCR relied on a mix of 60 forward primers for TCR Vbeta segments and 13 reverse primers for TCR Jbeta segments. Amplification of the CDR3 region of rearranged TCR beta genes was performed with a multiplex PCR assay on genomic DNA. The amplified TCR beta libraries were sequenced on the Illumina HiSeq System as 87-base-pair reads. As for the original processing: In a later analysis, some 80 million unique TCR beta chains were counted across the 500 to 700 repertoires, and approximately 11 million of these chains were shared by at least two donors. Raw reads were error-corrected and collapsed into unique sequences with a nearest-neighbor algorithm that merged closely related sequences to remove PCR and sequencing errors. To assign V, D and J gene segments, CDR3 sequences were aligned to IMGT reference sequences. For a sequence to be retained, a match of at least six nucleotides was required to both a V gene segment and a J gene segment. Rearrangements were classified as productive when the CDR3 lacked stop codons and remained in frame with V and J, and all other rearrangements were classified as non-productive. Following IMGT convention, CDR3 was defined as the stretch from the second conserved V-encoded cysteine to the conserved J-encoded phenylalanine. The earlier analysis of about 620 of the donors excluded sequences that lacked an unambiguous match to a single V gene segment. An earlier analysis of just under 600 of the donors called V segments functional above 56.7% productive rearrangements and segregating when the between-donor standard deviation exceeded 5%. A statistical classification framework was built to diagnose cytomegalovirus status from the catalog of TCR beta chain sequences. A later analysis assigned V and J genes by comparing TCR nucleotide sequences with IMGT/GENE-DB human TR gene sequences. A later analysis assigned CDR3 sequences and most-parsimonious VDJ recombination scenarios with the TCRdist pipeline. In a later analysis, each TCR beta chain was defined by its CDR3 amino acid sequence together with its V-gene family, and reads lacking a unique V-gene family were excluded. As a way to deal with suspected cross-contamination and a sequencing artifact, a later analysis dropped approximately 590 nucleotide sequences that were highly shared and had low generation probability. A later analysis calculated a clonal expansion index for each public chain from normalized within-repertoire ranks of inferred template counts. Generation probabilities in a later analysis came from a VDJ recombination model fitted to out-of-frame rearrangements, and those results were checked against IGoR. Hypergeometric tests were used in a later analysis to score TCR-TCR, TCR-HLA and TCR-CMV co-occurrence, with a repertoire-size bias correction applied to the TCR pairs. False discovery rates were estimated in a later analysis by permuting HLA or CMV assignments 20 times. In a later analysis, co-occurring TCRs were grouped using DBSCAN, with TCRdist sequence similarity added in when clustering inside HLA-allele-positive subsets. Co-occurrence clustering excluded repertoires with fewer than 30,000 or more than 120,000 public chains, plus five with anomalous nucleotide sharing. Sourced from immuneACCESS, this table was stored by TCRdb with only in-frame sequences that have V and J called. A share of the clones is absent; for the studies checked, an unresolved V gene accounts for under half, and the remainder has no known explanation. For V, J and clone size, that table is used; D and trimming come from the DNA. A total of under 200,000 clones appear in this sample, around 80% of them only once. Approximately 0.7% of the sample rests with the top ten.

This clonotype was sampled from a middle-aged woman in good health and CMV-seronegative. Sequenced input: PBMCs.

The CDR3 here reads CSVVLGRGSTDTQYF. At the DNA level, the sequence is TGCAGCGTTGTTTTGGGCAGGGGAAGCACAGATACGCAGTATTTT. The sequence is built from TRBV29-1 and TRBJ2-3; TRBD1 might be the D gene, on 6 matching bases. From the cysteine up to the phenylalanine, the CDR3 has a length of 15 residues. The retained sequence is limited to the CDR3, 45 bases, with the frame set at the first base. According to the germline V gene, CDR1 reads SQVTM and CDR2 reads ANQGSEA. The V end loses 4 bases and the J end loses 0 bases, and a stretch of 14 bases separates them.